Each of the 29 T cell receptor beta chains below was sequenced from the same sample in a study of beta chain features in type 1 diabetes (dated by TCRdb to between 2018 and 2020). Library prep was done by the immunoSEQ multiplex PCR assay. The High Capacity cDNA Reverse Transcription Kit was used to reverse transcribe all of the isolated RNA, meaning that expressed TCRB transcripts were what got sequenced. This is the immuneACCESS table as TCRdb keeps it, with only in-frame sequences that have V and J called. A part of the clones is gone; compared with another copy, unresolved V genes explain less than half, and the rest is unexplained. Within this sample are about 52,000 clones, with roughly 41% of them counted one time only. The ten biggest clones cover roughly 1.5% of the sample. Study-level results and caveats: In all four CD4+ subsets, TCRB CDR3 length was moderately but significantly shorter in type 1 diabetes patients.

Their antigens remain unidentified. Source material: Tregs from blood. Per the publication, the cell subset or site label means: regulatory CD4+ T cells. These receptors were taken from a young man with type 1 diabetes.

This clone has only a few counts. The CDR3 protein is CASSLDGRQGIYEQYF. CDR3 coding DNA: TGTGCCAGCAGCCTCGATGGCAGACAGGGTATCTACGAGCAGTACTTC. This rearrangement joins TRBV7-2 to TRBJ2-7, with 7 nucleotides matching TRBD1. The V gene's germline CDR1 is SGHTA and CDR2 FQGNSA. The CDR3 has 16 amino acids. Losses at the gene ends were 5 bases for V and 3 bases for J; bases not matched to a gene: 13.

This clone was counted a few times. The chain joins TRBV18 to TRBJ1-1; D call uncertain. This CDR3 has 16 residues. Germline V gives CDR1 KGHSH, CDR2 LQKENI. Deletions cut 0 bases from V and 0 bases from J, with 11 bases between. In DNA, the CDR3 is TGTGCCAGCTCACCACCACGGCGGAGGATGAACACTGAAGCTTTCTTT. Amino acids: CASSPPRRRMNTEAFF.

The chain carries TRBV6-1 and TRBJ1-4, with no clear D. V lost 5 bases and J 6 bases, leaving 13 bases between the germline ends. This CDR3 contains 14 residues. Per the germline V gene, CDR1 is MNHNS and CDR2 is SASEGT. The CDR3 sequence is CASSQSHGDEKLFF. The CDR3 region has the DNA TGTGCCAGCAGTCAATCCCACGGGGATGAAAAACTGTTTTTT.

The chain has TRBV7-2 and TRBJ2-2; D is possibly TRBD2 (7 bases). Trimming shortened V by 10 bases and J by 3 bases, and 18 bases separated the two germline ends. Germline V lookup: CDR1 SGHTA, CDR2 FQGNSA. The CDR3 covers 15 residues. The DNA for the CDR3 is TGTGCCACCGCCCTGGGGGGGCGTTACACCGGGGAGCTGTTTTTT. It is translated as CATALGGRYTGELFF. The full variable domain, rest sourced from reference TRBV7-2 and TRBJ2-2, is GAGVSQSPSNKVTEKGKDVELRCDPISGHTALYWYRQSLGQGLEFLIYFQGNSAPDKSGLPSDRFSAERTGGSVSTLTIQRTQQEDSAVYLCATALGGRYTGELFFGEGSRLTVL.

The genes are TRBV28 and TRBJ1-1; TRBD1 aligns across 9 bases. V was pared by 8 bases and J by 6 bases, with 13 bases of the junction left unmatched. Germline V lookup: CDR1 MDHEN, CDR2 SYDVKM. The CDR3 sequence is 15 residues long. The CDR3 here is CASGTLGQGVAEAFF. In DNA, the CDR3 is TGTGCCAGCGGAACCCTGGGACAGGGCGTAGCTGAAGCTTTCTTT.

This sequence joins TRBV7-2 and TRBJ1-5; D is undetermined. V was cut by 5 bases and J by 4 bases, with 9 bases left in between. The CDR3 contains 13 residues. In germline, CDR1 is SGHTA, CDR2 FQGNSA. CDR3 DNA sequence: TGTGCCAGCAGCCCACGGGAAAATCAGCCCCAGCATTTT. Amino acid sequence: CASSPRENQPQHF.

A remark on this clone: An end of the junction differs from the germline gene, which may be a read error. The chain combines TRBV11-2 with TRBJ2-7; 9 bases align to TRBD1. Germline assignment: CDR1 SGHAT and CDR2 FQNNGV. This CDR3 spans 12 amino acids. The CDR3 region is CASSRGTGSSVF. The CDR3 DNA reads TGTGCCAGCAGCCGTGGGACAGGGTCCTCTGTATTC. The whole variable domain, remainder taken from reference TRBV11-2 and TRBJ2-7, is EAGVAQSPRYKIIEKRQSVAFWCNPISGHATLYWYQQILGQGPKLLIQFQNNGVVDDSQLPKDRFSAERLKGVDSTLKIQPAKLEDSAVYLCASSRGTGSSVFGPGTRLTVT.

The CDR3 DNA follows: TGTGCCAGTAGTATGCTAGCGGTATCCGTGGATGAGCAGTTCTTC. This translates into CASSMLAVSVDEQFF. The chain is built from TRBV19 and TRBJ2-1; 7 bases fit TRBD2. Germline trimming cut 3 bases from V and 8 bases from J; bases unmatched to any gene: 10. This CDR3 comprises 15 residues. Germline lookup yields CDR1 LNHDA and CDR2 SQIVND (reference sequence).

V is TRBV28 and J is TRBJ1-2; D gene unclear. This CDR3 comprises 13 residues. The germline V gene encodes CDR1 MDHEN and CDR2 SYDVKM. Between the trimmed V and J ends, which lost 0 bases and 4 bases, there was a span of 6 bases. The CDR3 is CASSLWSSYGYTF. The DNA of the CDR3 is TGTGCCAGCAGTTTATGGTCCAGCTATGGCTACACCTTC.

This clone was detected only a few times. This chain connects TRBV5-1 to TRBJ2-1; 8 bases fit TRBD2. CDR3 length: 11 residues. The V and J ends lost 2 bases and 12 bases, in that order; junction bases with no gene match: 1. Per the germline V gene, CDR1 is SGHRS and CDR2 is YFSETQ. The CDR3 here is CASSLAGVQFF. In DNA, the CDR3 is TGCGCCAGCAGCTTAGCGGGAGTGCAGTTCTTC.

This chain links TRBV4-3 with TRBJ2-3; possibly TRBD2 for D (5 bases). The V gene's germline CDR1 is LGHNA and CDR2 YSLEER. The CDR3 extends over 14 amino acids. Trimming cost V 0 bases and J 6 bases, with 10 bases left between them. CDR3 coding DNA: TGCGCCAGCAGCCAAGACTCAAAGCGGGATACGCAGTATTTT. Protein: CASSQDSKRDTQYF.

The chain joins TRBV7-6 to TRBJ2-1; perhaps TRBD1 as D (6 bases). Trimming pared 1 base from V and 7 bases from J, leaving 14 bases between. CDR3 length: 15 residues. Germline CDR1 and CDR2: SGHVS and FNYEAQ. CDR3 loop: CASSLEGVLGNEQFF. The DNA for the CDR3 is TGTGCCAGCAGCTTAGAGGGGGTACTGGGAAATGAGCAGTTCTTC.

DNA for the CDR3: TGTGCCAGCAGCTTAGGCGGGAGTCCCACAGATACGCAGTATTTT. Translated: CASSLGGSPTDTQYF. The chain is built from TRBV7-3 and TRBJ2-3; 7 bases agree with TRBD2. Per germline, CDR1 SGHTA and CDR2 FQGTGA. CDR3 size: 15 residues. V trimming: 2 bases; J trimming: 2 bases; junction bases outside the gene matches: 4.

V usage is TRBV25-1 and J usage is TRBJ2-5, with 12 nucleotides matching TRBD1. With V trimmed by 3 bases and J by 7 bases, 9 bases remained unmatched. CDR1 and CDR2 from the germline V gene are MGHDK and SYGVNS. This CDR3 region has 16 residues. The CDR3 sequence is CASSERGTGGSGTQYF. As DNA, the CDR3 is TGTGCCAGCAGTGAGAGGGGGACAGGGGGCTCGGGGACCCAGTACTTC.

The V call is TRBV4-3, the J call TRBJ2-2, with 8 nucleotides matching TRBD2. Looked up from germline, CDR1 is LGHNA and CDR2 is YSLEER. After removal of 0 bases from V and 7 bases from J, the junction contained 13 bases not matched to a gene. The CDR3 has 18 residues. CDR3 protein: CASSQEGRWSGSGGELFF. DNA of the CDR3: TGCGCCAGCAGCCAAGAAGGGCGCTGGAGCGGGAGCGGCGGGGAGCTGTTTTTT.

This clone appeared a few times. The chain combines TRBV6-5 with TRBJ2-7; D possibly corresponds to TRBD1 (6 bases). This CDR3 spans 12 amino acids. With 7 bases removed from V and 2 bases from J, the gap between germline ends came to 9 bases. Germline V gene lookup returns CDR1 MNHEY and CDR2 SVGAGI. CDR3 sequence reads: CASKAGAYEQYF. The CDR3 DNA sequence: TGTGCCAGCAAGGCAGGGGCCTACGAGCAGTACTTC.

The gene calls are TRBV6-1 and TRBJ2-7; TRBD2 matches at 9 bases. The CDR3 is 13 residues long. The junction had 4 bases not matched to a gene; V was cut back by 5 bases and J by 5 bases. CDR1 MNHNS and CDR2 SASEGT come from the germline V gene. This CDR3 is CASSRLAVDEQYF. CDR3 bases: TGTGCCAGCAGTAGACTAGCGGTCGACGAGCAGTACTTC.

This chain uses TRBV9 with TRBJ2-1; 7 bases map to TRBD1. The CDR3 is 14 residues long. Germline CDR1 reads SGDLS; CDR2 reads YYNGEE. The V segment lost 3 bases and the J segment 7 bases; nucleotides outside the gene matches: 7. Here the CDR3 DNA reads TGTGCCAGCAGCGCTCGGGACAGAAATAATGAGCAGTTCTTC. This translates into CASSARDRNNEQFF.

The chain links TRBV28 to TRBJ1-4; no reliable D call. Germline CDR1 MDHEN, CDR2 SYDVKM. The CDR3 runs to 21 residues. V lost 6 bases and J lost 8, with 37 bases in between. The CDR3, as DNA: TGTGCCAGCAGCCTTTGGGAAGAGGGAGTTAGAACAGTAGCTGGTGGCGAAAAACTGTTTTTT. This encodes CASSLWEEGVRTVAGGEKLFF.

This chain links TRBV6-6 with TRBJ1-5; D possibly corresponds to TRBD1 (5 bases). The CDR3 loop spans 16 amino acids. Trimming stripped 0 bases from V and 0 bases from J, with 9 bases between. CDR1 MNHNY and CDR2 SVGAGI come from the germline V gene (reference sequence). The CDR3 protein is CASSYSGVHSNQPQHF. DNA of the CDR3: TGTGCCAGCAGTTACTCAGGGGTTCATAGCAATCAGCCCCAGCATTTT.

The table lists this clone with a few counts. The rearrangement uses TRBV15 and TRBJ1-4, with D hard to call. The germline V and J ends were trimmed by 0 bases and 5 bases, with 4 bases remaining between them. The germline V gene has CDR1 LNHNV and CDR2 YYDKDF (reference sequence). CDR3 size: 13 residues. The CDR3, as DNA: TGTGCCACCAGCAGAGAACTAAATGAAAAACTGTTTTTT. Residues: CATSRELNEKLFF.

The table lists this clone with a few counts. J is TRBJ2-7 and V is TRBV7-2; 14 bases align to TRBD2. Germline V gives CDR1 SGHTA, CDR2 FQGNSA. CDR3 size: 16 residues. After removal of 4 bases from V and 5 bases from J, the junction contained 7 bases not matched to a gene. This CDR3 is CASSYGTSGRINEQYF. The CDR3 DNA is TGTGCCAGCAGCTACGGGACTAGCGGGAGAATTAACGAGCAGTACTTC.

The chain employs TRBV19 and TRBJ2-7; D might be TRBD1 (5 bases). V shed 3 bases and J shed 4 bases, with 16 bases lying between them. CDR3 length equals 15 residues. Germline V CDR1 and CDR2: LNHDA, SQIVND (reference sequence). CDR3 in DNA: TGTGCCAGTAGTATGTTGTCAGGGTTCTCGTACGAGCAGTACTTC. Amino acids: CASSMLSGFSYEQYF.

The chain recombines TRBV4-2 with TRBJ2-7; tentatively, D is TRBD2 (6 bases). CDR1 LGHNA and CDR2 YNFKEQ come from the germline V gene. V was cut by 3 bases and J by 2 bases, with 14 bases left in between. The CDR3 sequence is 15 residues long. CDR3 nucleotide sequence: TGTGCCAGCAGCCAGGCTCCCGGGAGAACCTACGAGCAGTACTTC. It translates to CASSQAPGRTYEQYF.

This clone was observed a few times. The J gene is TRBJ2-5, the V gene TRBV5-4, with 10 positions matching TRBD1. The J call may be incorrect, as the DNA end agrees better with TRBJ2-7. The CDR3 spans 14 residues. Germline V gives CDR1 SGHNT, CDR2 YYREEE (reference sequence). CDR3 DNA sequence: TGTGCCAGCAGCCCCCGACAGGGGGCGTCCGAGCAGTACTTC. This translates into CASSPRQGASEQYF.

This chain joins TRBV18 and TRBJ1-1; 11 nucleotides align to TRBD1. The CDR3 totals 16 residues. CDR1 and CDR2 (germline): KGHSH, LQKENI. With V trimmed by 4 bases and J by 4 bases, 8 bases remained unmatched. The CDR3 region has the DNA TGTGCCAGCTCACTTGGGACAGGGGGACCGACCACTGAAGCTTTCTTT. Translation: CASSLGTGGPTTEAFF. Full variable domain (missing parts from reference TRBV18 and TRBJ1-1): NAGVMQNPRHLVRRRGQEARLRCSPMKGHSHVYWYRQLPEEGLKFMVYLQKENIIDESGMPKERFSAEFPKEGPSILRIQQVVRGDSAAYFCASSLGTGGPTTEAFFGQGTRLTVV.

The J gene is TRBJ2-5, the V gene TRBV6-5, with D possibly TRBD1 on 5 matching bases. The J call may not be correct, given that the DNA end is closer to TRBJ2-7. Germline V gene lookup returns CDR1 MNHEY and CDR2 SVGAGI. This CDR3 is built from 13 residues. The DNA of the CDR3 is TGTGCCAGCAGTTACGGGGCGTACTACGAGCAGTACTTC. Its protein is CASSYGAYYEQYF.

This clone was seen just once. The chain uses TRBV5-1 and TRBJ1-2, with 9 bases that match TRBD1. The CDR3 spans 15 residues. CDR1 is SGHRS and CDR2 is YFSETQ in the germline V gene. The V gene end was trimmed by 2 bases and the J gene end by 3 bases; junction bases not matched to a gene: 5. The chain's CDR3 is CASSFGQGRDYGYTF. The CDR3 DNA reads TGCGCCAGCAGCTTCGGACAGGGGAGAGACTATGGCTACACCTTC.

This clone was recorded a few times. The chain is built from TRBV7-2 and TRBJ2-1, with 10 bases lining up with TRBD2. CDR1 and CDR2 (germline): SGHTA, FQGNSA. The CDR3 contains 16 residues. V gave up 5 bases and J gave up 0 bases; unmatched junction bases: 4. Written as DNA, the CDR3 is TGTGCCAGCAGCCCGCGGACTAGCGGCTCCTACAATGAGCAGTTCTTC. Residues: CASSPRTSGSYNEQFF.